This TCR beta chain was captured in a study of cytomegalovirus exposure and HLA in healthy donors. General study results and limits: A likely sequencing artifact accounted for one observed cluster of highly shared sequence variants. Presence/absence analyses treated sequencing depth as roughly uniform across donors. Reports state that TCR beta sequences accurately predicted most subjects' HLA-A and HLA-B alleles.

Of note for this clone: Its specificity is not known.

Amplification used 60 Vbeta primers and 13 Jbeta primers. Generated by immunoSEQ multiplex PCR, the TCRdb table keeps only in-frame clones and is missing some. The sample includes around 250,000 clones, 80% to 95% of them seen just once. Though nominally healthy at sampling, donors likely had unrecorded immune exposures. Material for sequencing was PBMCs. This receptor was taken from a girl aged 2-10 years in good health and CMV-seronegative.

CDR3 bases: TGTGCCAGCAGCCACCGACTGGTCTACGAGCAGTACTTC. Its translation: CASSHRLVYEQYF. The V call is TRBV14, the J call TRBJ2-7; D is ambiguous. The germline gives CDR1 SGHDN, CDR2 FVKESK. The length of the CDR3 is 13 residues. V was clipped by 3 bases and J by 3 bases, with 9 bases between them.